The rows below give T cell receptor beta chains drawn from one sample of a study of blood T cell repertoires in COVID-19. Measured with immunoSEQ multiplex PCR; TCRdb has only the in-frame clones, and not every one. This sample has about 140,000 clones, with around 83% found just once. Sample: peripheral blood. These TCRs come from a human donor in a cohort sampled during active COVID-19. The conserved cysteine and the conserved F or W are not part of the CDR3 here.

CDR3aa: ASSSTGTGINSPLH; v_gene: TRBV9
CDR3aa: ASSQESAGSSYNEQF; v_gene: TRBV4-3
CDR3aa: AWKSGTHNEQF; v_gene: TRBV30
CDR3aa: ASSLANLEGGETQY; v_gene: TRBV7-2
CDR3aa: ASSYSTIGSYEQY; v_gene: TRBV6-5
CDR3aa: ASSFGIAGVQSEQF; v_gene: TRBV5-4
CDR3aa: ASSFGGSSYNEQF; v_gene: TRBV13
CDR3aa: ASSPPDWRSGYT; v_gene: TRBV4-1
CDR3aa: ASSLRASTDTQY; v_gene: TRBV7-2
CDR3aa: ASSFTSGPDYEQY; v_gene: TRBV7-3
CDR3aa: ASSSDRGLSEAF; v_gene: TRBV5-1
CDR3aa: ASSYSCLLEPGELF; v_gene: TRBV6-2/TRBV6-3
CDR3aa: AINTSPDQPQH; v_gene: TRBV10-3
CDR3aa: ASSQARTGKTGELF; v_gene: TRBV14
CDR3aa: ATTPGSGRAEETQY; v_gene: TRBV10-3
CDR3aa: ASSPALTLNSPLH; v_gene: TRBV7-8
CDR3aa: ASSRSGIDIYEQY; v_gene: TRBV11-1